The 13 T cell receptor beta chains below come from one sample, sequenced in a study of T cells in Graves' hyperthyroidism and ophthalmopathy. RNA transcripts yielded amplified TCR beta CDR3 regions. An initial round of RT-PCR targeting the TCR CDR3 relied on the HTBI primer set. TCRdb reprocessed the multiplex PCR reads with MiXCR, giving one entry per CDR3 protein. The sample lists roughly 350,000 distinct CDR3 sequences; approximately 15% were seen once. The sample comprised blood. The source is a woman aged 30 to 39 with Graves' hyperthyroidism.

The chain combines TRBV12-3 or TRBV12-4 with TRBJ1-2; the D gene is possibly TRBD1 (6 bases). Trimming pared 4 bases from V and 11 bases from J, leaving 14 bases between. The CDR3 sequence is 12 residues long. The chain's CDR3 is CASSSGTNSYTF. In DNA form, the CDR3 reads TGTGCCAGCAGTTCCGGGACAAATAGTTACACCTTC.

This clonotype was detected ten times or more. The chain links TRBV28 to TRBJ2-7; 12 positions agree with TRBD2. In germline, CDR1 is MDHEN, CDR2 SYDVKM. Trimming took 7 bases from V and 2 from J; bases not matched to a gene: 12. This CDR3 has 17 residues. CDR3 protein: CASTIAGASGRAYEQYF. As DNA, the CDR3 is TGTGCCAGCACCATAGCAGGGGCTAGCGGGAGGGCCTACGAGCAGTACTTC.

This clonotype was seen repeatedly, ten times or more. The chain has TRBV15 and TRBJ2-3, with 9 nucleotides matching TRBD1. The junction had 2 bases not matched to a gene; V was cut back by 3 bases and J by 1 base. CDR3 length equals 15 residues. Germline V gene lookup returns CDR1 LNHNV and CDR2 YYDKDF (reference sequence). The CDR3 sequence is CATSRDRGGTDTQYF. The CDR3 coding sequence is TGTGCCACCAGCAGGGACAGGGGCGGCACAGATACGCAGTATTTT. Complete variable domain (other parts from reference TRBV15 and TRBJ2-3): DAMVIQNPRYQVTQFGKPVTLSCSQTLNHNVMYWYQQKSSQAPKLLFHYYDKDFNNEADTPDNFQSRRPNTSFCFLDIRSPGLGDTAMYLCATSRDRGGTDTQYFGPGTRLTVL.

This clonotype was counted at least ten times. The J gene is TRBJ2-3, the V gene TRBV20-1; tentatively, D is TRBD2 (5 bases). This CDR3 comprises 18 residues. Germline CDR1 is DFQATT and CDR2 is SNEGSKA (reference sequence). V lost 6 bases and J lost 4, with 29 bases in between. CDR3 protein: CSANPLALYLSGADTQYF. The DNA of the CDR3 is TGCAGTGCCAACCCCCTGGCGCTCTACCTCAGCGGCGCAGATACGCAGTATTTT.

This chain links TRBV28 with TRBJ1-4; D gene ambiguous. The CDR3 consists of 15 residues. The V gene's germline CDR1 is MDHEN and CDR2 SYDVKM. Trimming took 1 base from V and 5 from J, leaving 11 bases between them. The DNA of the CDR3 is TGTGCCAGCAGTTTATACGGGTTCTTCAATGAAAAACTGTTTTTT. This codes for CASSLYGFFNEKLFF.

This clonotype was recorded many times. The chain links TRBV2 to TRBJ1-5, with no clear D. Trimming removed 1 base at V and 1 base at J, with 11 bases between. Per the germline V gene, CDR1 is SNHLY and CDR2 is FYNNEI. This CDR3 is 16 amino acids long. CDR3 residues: CASSEDGGSSNQPQHF. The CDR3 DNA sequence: TGTGCCAGCAGTGAAGACGGTGGTAGCAGCAATCAGCCCCAGCATTTT.

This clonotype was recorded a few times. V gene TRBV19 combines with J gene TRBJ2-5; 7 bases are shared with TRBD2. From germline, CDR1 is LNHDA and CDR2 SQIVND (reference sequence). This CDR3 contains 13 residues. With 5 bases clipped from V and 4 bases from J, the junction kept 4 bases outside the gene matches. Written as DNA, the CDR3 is TGTGCCAGTAGTCCGGGACTACGAGAGACCCAGTACTTC. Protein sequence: CASSPGLRETQYF.

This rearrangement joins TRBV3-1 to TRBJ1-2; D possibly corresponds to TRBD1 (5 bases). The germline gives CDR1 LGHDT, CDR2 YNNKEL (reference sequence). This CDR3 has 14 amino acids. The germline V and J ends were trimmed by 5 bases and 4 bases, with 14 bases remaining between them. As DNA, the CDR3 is TGTGCCAGCAGCGGAGGGGATAGGGGCTATGGCTACACCTTC. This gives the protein CASSGGDRGYGYTF.

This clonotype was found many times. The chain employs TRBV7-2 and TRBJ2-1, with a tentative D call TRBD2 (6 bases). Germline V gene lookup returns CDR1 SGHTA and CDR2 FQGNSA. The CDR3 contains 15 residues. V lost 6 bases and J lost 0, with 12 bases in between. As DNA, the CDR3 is TGTGCCAGCAGTTTGGGACTGAGCTCCTACAATGAGCAGTTCTTC. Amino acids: CASSLGLSSYNEQFF.

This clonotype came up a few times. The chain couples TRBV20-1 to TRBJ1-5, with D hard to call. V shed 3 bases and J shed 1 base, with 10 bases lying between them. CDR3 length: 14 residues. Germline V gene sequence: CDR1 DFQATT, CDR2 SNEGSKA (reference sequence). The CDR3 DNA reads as TGCAGTGCTAGGGACGCCAGCAGCAATCAGCCCCAGCATTTT. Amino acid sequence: CSARDASSNQPQHF.

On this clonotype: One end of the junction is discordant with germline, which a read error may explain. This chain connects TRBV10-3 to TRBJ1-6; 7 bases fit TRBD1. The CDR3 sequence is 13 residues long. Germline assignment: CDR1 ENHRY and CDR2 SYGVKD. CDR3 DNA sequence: TGTGTCATCTGCGGGACAGTAAAGTCACCCCTCCACTTT. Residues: CVICGTVKSPLHF.

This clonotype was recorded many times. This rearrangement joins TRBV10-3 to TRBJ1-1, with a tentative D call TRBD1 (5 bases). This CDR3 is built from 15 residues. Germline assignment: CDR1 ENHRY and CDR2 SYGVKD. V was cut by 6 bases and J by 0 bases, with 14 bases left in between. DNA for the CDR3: TGTGCCATCAGGGACACACAATTCATGAACACTGAAGCTTTCTTT. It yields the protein CAIRDTQFMNTEAFF.

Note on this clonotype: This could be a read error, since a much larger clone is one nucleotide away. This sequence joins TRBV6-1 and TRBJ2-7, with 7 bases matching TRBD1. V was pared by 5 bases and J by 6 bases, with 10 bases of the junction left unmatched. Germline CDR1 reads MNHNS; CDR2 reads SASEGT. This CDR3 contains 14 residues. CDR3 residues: CASSPRKGACEQYF. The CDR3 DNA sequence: TGTGCCAGCAGTCCCCGTAAGGGGGCGTGCGAGCAGTACTTC.